This T cell receptor beta chain emerged from a study of Ad26.COV2.S vaccination and SARS-CoV-2 variants (dated by TCRdb to the early 2020s). For the study in its entirety: Donors in the vaccine arm were drawn from COV1001, a phase I-IIa trial of Ad26.COV2.S in healthy adults that was multicentre, randomized, double-blind and placebo-controlled. Investigators did not know the trial group allocation while performing experiments and assessing outcomes. Ad26.COV2.S was given intramuscularly at 5x10^10 or 1x10^11 viral particles, as a single shot or as two shots 56 days apart. The TCR-sequenced set comprised approximately 32 samples: around 20 Ad26.COV2.S vaccine recipients, 5 placebo recipients and 8 SARS-CoV-2 convalescent individuals. TCRbeta repertoire sequencing was used to assess the specificity and breadth of SARS-CoV-2-reactive T cell receptors after Ad26.COV2.S vaccination. Trial participants were randomized into five groups of five, in which low-dose or high-dose Ad26.COV2.S was given once or twice, or placebo was given on both occasions.

Beyond this particular receptor, the publication reports: After vaccination, substantial breadth of spike-specific CD8+ and CD4+ T cell responses was reported. Comparing responses between vaccine doses or regimens was not something the study was powered to do. Non-spike TCR breadth was comparable between vaccine and placebo recipients, consistent with the vaccine containing only spike. Higher spike-specific TCR breadth was observed in Ad26.COV2.S recipients than in placebo recipients (P = 0.0014). The authors noted that the TCR breadth and depth analyses may have underestimated total T cell responses.

The cysteine opens and the phenylalanine closes a CDR3 of 16 amino acids. Kept here is only the CDR3 DNA, which spans 48 bases and is read in frame from base 1. CDR1 and CDR2 are drawn from the germline V gene (reference sequence): SGHNT, YYREEE. After removal of 5 bases from V and 6 bases from J, the junction retains 13 bases not matched to a gene. TCRbeta CDR3 regions were sequenced with the immunoSEQ Assay. After extraction, genomic DNA underwent amplification by bias-controlled multiplex PCR, followed by high-throughput sequencing. The original methods were these. To quantify the absolute abundance of every unique TCRbeta CDR3 region, sequences were collapsed and filtered. Usable DNA was measured by amplifying reference genes present in all nucleated cells, and TCRbeta template counts were normalized to that usable DNA to estimate T cell fraction. Repertoire TCRs were annotated as SARS-CoV-2-specific when V gene, CDR3 amino acid sequence and J gene were exactly matched to a known reactive TCR set. MIRA supplied the reference SARS-CoV-2 TCR set, which was filtered for enrichment in COVID-19-positive ImmuneCODE repertoires so that public or cross-reactive TCRs were removed. Drawing on the MIRA antigens, annotated TCRs were analysed further at the level of specific ORF or position within ORF. Breadth was defined as annotated unique rearrangements over total unique productive rearrangements; depth was the summed frequency of those rearrangements. TCR breadth was compared between groups using two-sided Wilcoxon rank-sum tests. Imported from immuneACCESS, the table was reduced by TCRdb to in-frame sequences with V and J called. These copies leave out some clones; in studies compared against another copy, an unresolved V gene accounts for under half, and the cause of the remainder is not known. That table gives V, J and clone size, and the DNA gave D and trimming. The sample has hundreds of thousands of clones on record, 75% to 95% of them singletons. Together, the top ten hold roughly an eighth of the sample.

Notes on this clone: This clone's antigen is unknown. One base away there is no much larger clone; base qualities are not given.

Reading the label with the study, this specimen's treatment or condition is: around 19 received Ad26.COV2.S at low or high dose, single or two shots; about five received placebo; per-sample allocation not given. For vaccine and placebo recipients, the sequenced repertoires came from samples collected on day 63 after the first injection. Between 29 July and 7 August 2020, Cohort 1b enrolled around 25 adults aged 18-55 years at one site in Boston, USA. Ad26.COV2.S consisted of a replication-incompetent adenovirus type 26 vector by which a prefusion-stabilized SARS-CoV-2 spike protein from the original Wuhan strain was expressed.

The rearranged chain carries TRBV5-4 and TRBJ2-1, with 8 bases in between that match TRBD2. The sequence came from a person aged 18 to 59 who received the Ad26.COV2.S COVID-19 vaccine or a placebo. The source material was peripheral blood, sampled in a trial of Ad26.COV2.S vaccine versus placebo. The DNA sequence is given as TGTGCCAGCAGGGGAAGCGGGAGTGGAAGGGGCAATGAGCAGTTCTTC. Its protein reads: CASRGSGSGRGNEQFF.